A selection of T cell receptor beta chains follows, all from one sample in a study of blood T cell repertoires in COVID-19. Clones were read by immunoSEQ multiplex PCR, and TCRdb kept only the in-frame ones, dropping some. The sample lists roughly 100,000 clones; about 87% were seen once. Sequencing was carried out using peripheral blood. The receptor source for this set is a human donor in a cohort sampled during active COVID-19. The CDR3 runs from the conserved cysteine through the conserved F or W. The D gene is left open where the match is weak. Expanded clones get a size class; other rows say once, few or many, or leave the size out.

TRBJ1-2	.	TRBV5-1	few	CASSFSSRDGVRRGYTF	TGCGCCAGCAGCTTTTCCTCCCGGGATGGGGTAAGGAGGGGCTACACCTTC
TRBJ2-3	.	TRBV7-3	.	CASSLIPGGTDTQYF	TGTGCCAGCAGCTTAATCCCAGGGGGCACAGATACGCAGTATTTT
TRBJ2-2	.	TRBV5-1	.	CASSLGHRDANTGELFF	TGCGCCAGCAGCTTGGGGCACAGGGACGCGAACACCGGGGAGCTGTTTTTT
TRBJ2-1	TRBD1	TRBV7-2	.	CASRPTGVSYNEQFF	TGTGCCAGCAGGCCGACAGGGGTCTCCTACAATGAGCAGTTCTTC
TRBJ2-5	TRBD2	TRBV11-2	.	CASRLAGGPETQYF	TGTGCCAGCCGACTAGCGGGGGGGCCCGAGACCCAGTACTTC
TRBJ1-1	.	TRBV7-9	.	CASSYTDFF	TGTGCCAGCAGCTACACAGATTTCTTT
TRBJ1-6	.	TRBV7-9	few	CASSYRTPTGVNSPLHF	TGTGCCAGCAGCTATAGAACGCCAACAGGCGTTAATTCACCCCTCCACTTT
TRBJ2-3	TRBD1	TRBV7-9	.	CASSLDGTGADTQYF	TGTGCCAGCAGCTTAGATGGGACAGGGGCCGATACGCAGTATTTT
TRBJ1-1	.	TRBV27	.	CASRDPVNTEAFF	TGTGCCAGCAGAGATCCAGTGAACACTGAAGCTTTCTTT
TRBJ1-2	.	TRBV19	.	CASSTGIDGYTF	TGTGCCAGTAGTACGGGAATCGATGGCTACACCTTC
TRBJ2-7	TRBD2	TRBV11-2	.	CASSPSGSFYEQYF	TGTGCCAGCAGCCCTAGCGGGTCCTTCTACGAGCAGTACTTC
TRBJ1-1	TRBD1	TRBV9	.	CASSVGQGRTEAFF	TGTGCCAGCAGCGTAGGACAGGGTAGGACTGAAGCTTTCTTT
TRBJ2-2	.	TRBV6-5	.	CASSYSQGNTGELFF	TGTGCCAGCAGTTACTCACAGGGGAACACCGGGGAGCTGTTTTTT
TRBJ2-4	.	TRBV19	once	CASSLGQHNIQYF	TGTGCCAGTAGTTTAGGACAGCATAACATACAGTACTTC
TRBJ1-4	.	TRBV15	.	CATSRELATNEKLFF	TGTGCCACCAGCAGAGAACTTGCAACTAATGAAAAACTGTTTTTT
TRBJ2-2	.	TRBV18	once	CASSPRPGGELFF	TGTGCCAGCTCACCACGCCCAGGCGGGGAGCTGTTTTTT
TRBJ1-2	TRBD1	TRBV7-2	.	CASSFQGAGYTF	TGTGCCAGCAGCTTCCAGGGGGCGGGGTACACCTTC
TRBJ2-1	.	TRBV5-4	.	CASSLNNEQFF	TGTGCCAGCAGCCTAAACAATGAGCAGTTCTTC
TRBJ2-7	.	TRBV5-1	.	CASSLRENGEQYF	TGCGCCAGCAGCTTAAGGGAGAACGGCGAGCAGTACTTC
TRBJ1-5	.	TRBV7-8	.	CASSLAGGYSNQPQHF	TGTGCCAGCAGCTTAGCCGGCGGATATAGCAATCAGCCCCAGCATTTT
TRBJ2-7	TRBD2	TRBV7-2	.	CASSLGTSGGYEQYF	TGTGCCAGCAGCTTAGGGACTAGCGGGGGTTACGAGCAGTACTTC
TRBJ2-3	TRBD2	TRBV11-2	once	CASSVMTSGTDTQYF	TGTGCCAGCAGCGTAATGACTAGCGGCACAGATACGCAGTATTTT
TRBJ2-6	.	TRBV19	.	CASSIDLSGANVLTF	TGTGCCAGTAGTATAGATCTCTCTGGGGCCAACGTCCTGACTTTC
TRBJ1-6	.	TRBV21-1	.	CASSKDRPVWSSYNSPLHF	TGTGCCAGCAGCAAAGATCGGCCGGTCTGGAGCTCCTATAATTCACCCCTCCACTTT
TRBJ2-2	.	TRBV6-6	.	CASITGGELFF	TGTGCCAGCATTACGGGCGGGGAGCTGTTTTTT
TRBJ1-1	.	TRBV28	.	CASSTGDSKNTEAFF	TGTGCCAGCAGTACAGGAGACTCTAAGAACACTGAAGCTTTCTTT
TRBJ1-6	TRBD1	TRBV12-3/TRBV12-4	.	CASRDRNSPLHF	TGTGCCAGCCGGGACAGGAATTCACCCCTCCACTTT
TRBJ1-4	.	TRBV30	.	CAWTRNTGEKLFF	TGTGCCTGGACCCGAAACACAGGGGAAAAACTGTTTTTT
TRBJ2-5	TRBD2	TRBV5-1	once	CASSLAGGLETQYF	TGCGCCAGCTCGCTAGCGGGGGGGCTAGAGACCCAGTACTTC
TRBJ2-3	TRBD2	TRBV2	.	CASIRTSGDTQYF	TGTGCCAGCATTCGGACTAGCGGAGATACGCAGTATTTT
TRBJ2-3	TRBD1	TRBV19	few	CASSSQGARTDTQYF	TGTGCCAGTAGTAGCCAGGGGGCGAGAACAGATACGCAGTATTTT
TRBJ1-2	TRBD1	TRBV29-1	many	CSVDGTGVGGYTF	TGCAGCGTTGACGGGACAGGGGTTGGTGGCTACACCTTC
TRBJ2-7	.	TRBV12-3/TRBV12-4	.	CASGGRGYEQYF	TGTGCCAGCGGTGGCAGGGGCTACGAGCAGTACTTC